In its sample, the clone carrying this TCR beta chain was seen many times. Researchers amplified the TCR beta CDR3 regions from RNA transcripts. HTBI primers were the set used in a first-round RT-PCR of the TCR CDR3. TCRdb re-derived calls from the multiplex PCR reads in MiXCR, one entry per CDR3 protein. The repertoire holds roughly 840,000 distinct CDR3 sequences, with around 38% as singletons. The sample is drawn from a study of T cells in Graves' hyperthyroidism and ophthalmopathy. This CDR3 is 15 amino acids long. CDR1 and CDR2 from the germline V gene are SGHVS and FNYEAQ. The V end was cut by 4 bases, the J end by 7 bases, with 19 bases between.

This TCR was sampled from a man aged 18 to 29 with Graves' hyperthyroidism. Sequencing was performed on blood. V usage is TRBV7-6 and J usage is TRBJ2-5; no definite D call. In DNA, the CDR3 is TGTGCCAGCAGCTGGGATTCCAGGAGCAGTTCGACCCAGTACTTC. This sequence encodes CASSWDSRSSSTQYF.